The 24 T cell receptor beta chains given below trace back to one sample, sequenced in a study of cytomegalovirus exposure and HLA in healthy donors. The study ran its PCR with 60 Vbeta and 13 Jbeta primers. Profiled with immunoSEQ multiplex PCR; TCRdb holds only in-frame clones, not every one. The table shows around 200,000 clones, with around 70% occurring only once. Source material: PBMCs. These receptors all come from a man aged 35-49 years in good health and CMV-seropositive.

This clone was counted a single time. The chain carries TRBV15 and TRBJ1-2; 9 positions match TRBD1. This CDR3 comprises 14 residues. Germline-derived CDR1 and CDR2 are LNHNV and YYDKDF (reference sequence). The V segment lost 4 bases and the J segment 7 bases; nucleotides outside the gene matches: 7. The CDR3 protein is CATSTRGQGFGYTF. The CDR3 region has the DNA TGTGCCACCAGCACTCGGGGACAGGGATTTGGCTACACCTTC.

The V gene is TRBV6-5, the J gene TRBJ2-5; D possibly corresponds to TRBD2 (6 bases). The J call is doubtful: the DNA matches TRBJ2-7 better. Per germline, CDR1 MNHEY and CDR2 SVGAGI. This CDR3 comprises 14 residues. This CDR3 reads CASSKAGGLGEQYF. CDR3 bases: TGTGCCAGCAGTAAGGCCGGGGGTCTTGGCGAGCAGTACTTC.

On this clone itself: Sequence at one end of the junction differs from germline and may be a read error. This chain connects TRBV7-9 to TRBJ1-2; a possible D gene is TRBD1 (6 bases). The germline CDR1 and CDR2 sequences are SEHNR and FQNEAQ (reference sequence). The CDR3 spans 15 residues. CDR3 nucleotides: TGTTCCAGCAGCTCCCCGGACAGCGGAAACTATGGCTACACCTTC. Its translation is CSSSSPDSGNYGYTF.

The gene calls are TRBV4-1 and TRBJ1-6; D is possibly TRBD1 (5 bases). V lost 4 bases, J lost 7 bases, and 17 bases lay in between. Germline CDR1 MGHRA, CDR2 YSYEKL. The CDR3 contains 16 residues. Written as DNA, the CDR3 is TGCGCCAGCAGCCTCTCCTTCGGCAGGGTAAATTCACCCCTCCACTTT. Translated, it gives CASSLSFGRVNSPLHF.

The chain is built from TRBV7-9 and TRBJ2-7; TRBD2 aligns across 12 bases. Germline V gene data show CDR1 as SEHNR and CDR2 as FQNEAQ (reference sequence). CDR3 length: 15 amino acids. The V and J ends lost 0 bases and 6 bases, in that order; junction bases with no gene match: 3. The DNA of the CDR3 is TGTGCCAGCAGCTTAGCGCTAGCGGGGGGGACCGAGCAGTACTTC. Encoded protein: CASSLALAGGTEQYF.

The sample holds a few counts of this clone. The rearrangement links TRBV4-2 to TRBJ1-4; D possibly corresponds to TRBD1 (6 bases). Germline-derived CDR1 and CDR2 are LGHNA and YNFKEQ. Trimming took 1 base from V and 2 from J, leaving 8 bases between them. The CDR3 is 15 amino acids. CDR3 DNA: TGTGCCAGCAGCCAAGCCGACAGGACTAATGAAAAACTGTTTTTT. The encoded protein is CASSQADRTNEKLFF.

The chain combines TRBV19 with TRBJ2-1; TRBD1 agrees at 7 bases. V lost 4 bases and J lost 2; bases outside the gene matches: 8. The CDR3 is 16 amino acids. Germline V CDR1 and CDR2: LNHDA, SQIVND (reference sequence). DNA of the CDR3: TGTGCCAGTAGTAAGACAGGGAAAAGTGCCTACAATGAGCAGTTCTTC. This sequence encodes CASSKTGKSAYNEQFF.

This chain uses TRBV11-2 with TRBJ2-7; weak D call: TRBD1 (5 bases). The V gene's germline CDR1 is SGHAT and CDR2 FQNNGV. V dropped 5 bases and J dropped 4 bases, with 9 bases sitting between them. The CDR3 totals 12 residues. The CDR3 spells CASSLQGYEQYF. DNA for the CDR3: TGTGCCAGCAGCCTTCAGGGTTACGAGCAGTACTTC.

The chain joins TRBV10-1 to TRBJ2-7, with 9 bases identical to TRBD1. Germline lookup yields CDR1 WNHNN and CDR2 SYGVQD (reference sequence). After removal of 9 bases from V and 2 bases from J, the junction contained 5 bases not matched to a gene. This CDR3 has 13 residues. CDR3 sequence reads: CARIGQGTYEQYF. In DNA form, the CDR3 reads TGCGCCAGGATCGGACAGGGGACCTACGAGCAGTACTTC.

V usage is TRBV6-1 and J usage is TRBJ2-7, with 8 positions matching TRBD1. Per germline, CDR1 MNHNS and CDR2 SASEGT. Trimming removed 6 bases from V and 3 bases from J; junction bases left unmatched: 7. This CDR3 has 14 amino acids. The CDR3 reads CASRGGTGVYEQYF. The DNA of the CDR3 is TGTGCCAGCAGGGGTGGGACAGGAGTCTACGAGCAGTACTTC.

This chain uses TRBV6-5 with TRBJ2-1; 8 positions agree with TRBD1. There are 13 residues in the CDR3. The germline CDR1 and CDR2 sequences are MNHEY and SVGAGI. The J segment lost 4 bases and the V segment lost 10 bases, leaving 6 bases of the junction unmatched. The CDR3 reads CATKGTGYNEQFF. The CDR3, as DNA: TGTGCCACAAAGGGGACAGGATACAATGAGCAGTTCTTC.

V and J are TRBV18 and TRBJ2-3; D gene ambiguous. CDR3 size: 14 residues. Deletions cut 0 bases from V and 11 bases from J, with 15 bases between. CDR1 is KGHSH and CDR2 is LQKENI in the germline V gene. CDR3 region: CASSPPTAPVVQYF. DNA of the CDR3: TGTGCCAGCTCACCACCAACAGCTCCGGTGGTGCAGTATTTT.

The chain links TRBV6-5 to TRBJ1-2; possibly TRBD1 for D (5 bases). Trimming shortened V by 4 bases and J by 0 bases, and 12 bases separated the two germline ends. Germline V lookup: CDR1 MNHEY, CDR2 SVGAGI. This CDR3 spans 15 amino acids. DNA of the CDR3: TGTGCCAGCAGTTTAGGCGGGGACTCTAACTATGGCTACACCTTC. This codes for CASSLGGDSNYGYTF.

This clone was counted a single time. The rearrangement joins TRBV6-1 to TRBJ1-2; possibly TRBD1 for D (6 bases). Between the trimmed V and J ends, which lost 7 bases and 6 bases, there was a span of 21 bases. CDR3 length: 15 amino acids. Germline CDR1 is MNHNS and CDR2 is SASEGT. This CDR3 is CASNYGRGYGDGYTF. The CDR3 bases are TGTGCCAGCAATTATGGAAGGGGGTACGGCGATGGCTACACCTTC.

The chain recombines TRBV10-1 with TRBJ2-2; D might be TRBD2 (6 bases). The germline V gene encodes CDR1 WNHNN and CDR2 SYGVQD (reference sequence). The CDR3 spans 16 residues. V lost 6 bases and J lost 5, with 19 bases in between. CDR3 sequence reads: CASSLRRGSETGELFF. The CDR3 region has the DNA TGCGCCAGCAGCTTGAGACGGGGGTCCGAGACCGGGGAGCTGTTTTTT.

This chain links TRBV19 with TRBJ2-7; TRBD1 matches 9 bases. This CDR3 region has 14 residues. Trimming cost V 4 bases and J 3 bases; bases outside gene matches: 4. Germline V gene lookup returns CDR1 LNHDA and CDR2 SQIVND (reference sequence). The CDR3 reads CASSRPGQGYEQYF. Written as DNA, the CDR3 is TGTGCCAGTAGTAGGCCGGGACAGGGCTACGAGCAGTACTTC.

The chain is built from TRBV19 and TRBJ1-5; maybe TRBD1 (5 bases). This CDR3 region has 17 residues. The V end lost 6 bases, the J end lost 0 bases, and 18 bases lay between the germline ends. Germline assignment: CDR1 LNHDA and CDR2 SQIVND (reference sequence). CDR3 sequence: CASRGGGIQYSNQPQHF. CDR3 sequence (DNA): TGTGCCAGTAGGGGGGGAGGAATTCAATATAGCAATCAGCCCCAGCATTTT.

The chain employs TRBV27 and TRBJ1-1; D is undetermined. Trimming stripped 6 bases from V and 1 base from J, with 15 bases between. CDR3 length: 15 residues. Germline CDR1 reads MNHEY; CDR2 reads SMNVEV (reference sequence). The CDR3 reads CASSPYSNPNTEAFF. DNA for the CDR3: TGTGCCAGCAGCCCCTACAGTAACCCGAACACTGAAGCTTTCTTT.

The chain carries TRBV19 and TRBJ2-1; possibly TRBD2 for D (5 bases). Germline V lookup: CDR1 LNHDA, CDR2 SQIVND (reference sequence). The V gene lost 8 bases and the J gene lost 9 bases, with 20 bases spanning the gap. The CDR3 consists of 14 residues. The CDR3 loop reads CASQQDSLVGEQFF. The CDR3 DNA reads TGTGCCAGTCAGCAGGACTCGCTGGTAGGTGAGCAGTTCTTC.

DNA of the CDR3: TGTGCCAGCAGTTTAGTGGGAGCCCCTGAAGCTTTCTTT. Translated, it gives CASSLVGAPEAFF. The chain links TRBV28 to TRBJ1-1, with D uncertain. CDR1 and CDR2 from the germline V gene are MDHEN and SYDVKM. The CDR3 loop spans 13 amino acids. V shed 2 bases and J shed 6 bases, with 10 bases lying between them.

This chain connects TRBV4-1 to TRBJ1-3; D gene unclear. CDR1 and CDR2 from the germline V gene are MGHRA and YSYEKL. The V end lost 1 base, the J end lost 0 bases, and 7 bases lay between the germline ends. This CDR3 contains 15 residues. The CDR3 bases are TGCGCCAGCAGCCAAGCCATGAGCTCTGGAAACACCATATATTTT. Translating gives CASSQAMSSGNTIYF.

The chain couples TRBV28 to TRBJ1-1; the D gene is possibly TRBD1 (6 bases). V lost 8 bases to trimming and J lost 6 bases, with 16 bases between them. Germline CDR1 is MDHEN and CDR2 is SYDVKM. CDR3 length equals 13 residues. The CDR3 DNA follows: TGTGCCAGCCGCCCCTCAGGGGTCGCTGAAGCTTTCTTT. Translating it yields CASRPSGVAEAFF.

This clone was seen a few times. The J gene is TRBJ2-5, the V gene TRBV2; a weak D match, TRBD2 (5 bases). V was pared by 3 bases and J by 5 bases, with 16 bases between. The CDR3 runs to 15 residues. CDR1 is SNHLY and CDR2 is FYNNEI in the germline V gene. CDR3 nucleotides: TGTGCCAGCAGTGAGCATTCTAGCCGAGGGGAGACCCAGTACTTC. It codes for CASSEHSSRGETQYF.

This chain links TRBV7-2 with TRBJ2-1; TRBD2 matches at 9 bases. Germline CDR1 reads SGHTA; CDR2 reads FQGNSA. V dropped 2 bases and J dropped 9; count of bases not matched to a gene: 2. The CDR3 is 13 amino acids. The DNA for the CDR3 is TGTGCCAGCAGCTTAATTAGCGGGGGTGAGCAGTTCTTC. Translation gives CASSLISGGEQFF.